This T cell receptor beta chain stems from a study of cytomegalovirus exposure and HLA in healthy donors. Both 60 Vbeta primers and 13 Jbeta primers went into the PCR. Clones were read by immunoSEQ multiplex PCR, and TCRdb kept only the in-frame ones, dropping some. The sample yields roughly 280,000 clones, about 75% seen once. The V gene's germline CDR1 is WNHNN and CDR2 SYGVQD (reference sequence). The CDR3 spans 14 residues. V was clipped by 4 bases and J by 8 bases; unmatched bases: 10. The rearrangement joins TRBV10-1 to TRBJ1-2, with TRBD1 identical over 7 bases. Source material: PBMCs. This receptor was obtained from a female donor in good health and CMV-seronegative. The CDR3 protein is CASSVARTGFGYTF. CDR3 sequence (DNA): TGCGCCAGCAGTGTGGCAAGGACAGGCTTCGGCTACACCTTC.